The 32 T cell receptor beta chains in this list originate from one sample, sequenced in a study of CD8 T cells in ankylosing spondylitis. These receptors' targets are unknown. The study, taken as a whole, reports: A motif in TCR beta, a set of fewer than ten highly homologous variants, appeared characteristic of ankylosing spondylitis blood.

Via MiXCR, TCRdb re-called the 5' RACE reads, giving one row per CDR3 protein. Found here are a few hundred thousand distinct CDR3 sequences, around 16% of them singletons; the top ten hold under 45%. Sequencing input: blood, either unsorted or a sorted T cell fraction (not recorded which). These receptors came from a male donor with ankylosing spondylitis.

The J gene is TRBJ2-7, the V gene TRBV4-1; TRBD2 matches 7 bases. Losses at the gene ends were 0 bases for V and 0 bases for J; bases not matched to a gene: 2. The CDR3 is 15 amino acids. The germline V gene encodes CDR1 MGHRA and CDR2 YSYEKL. CDR3 residues: CASSQDRDYSYEQYF. The CDR3 nucleotides are TGCGCCAGCAGCCAAGATAGGGACTACTCCTACGAGCAGTACTTC.

This clonotype was recorded a few times. The rearrangement joins TRBV12-3 or TRBV12-4 to TRBJ2-2, with 10 bases identical to TRBD2. The trim removed 4 bases at V and 5 bases at J, leaving 10 bases unmatched. The CDR3 runs 17 residues. The CDR3 DNA reads TGTGCCAGCAGTTCATCTGGGAAGCGGGGGGGAACCGGGGAGCTGTTTTTT. This gives the protein CASSSSGKRGGTGELFF.

The V call is TRBV2, the J call TRBJ2-3; unclear D gene. With 3 bases removed from V and 5 bases from J, the gap between germline ends came to 15 bases. The germline CDR1 and CDR2 sequences are SNHLY and FYNNEI. There are 15 residues in the CDR3. This CDR3 reads CASSEMAKVRDTQYF. CDR3 bases: TGTGCCAGCAGTGAGATGGCGAAAGTACGAGATACGCAGTATTTT.

This clonotype showed up just a few times. The chain has TRBV7-3 and TRBJ2-2, with TRBD2 matching 10 bases. Germline V gene data show CDR1 as SGHTA and CDR2 as FQGTGA. V was pared by 9 bases and J by 7 bases, with 5 bases of the junction left unmatched. The CDR3 extends over 13 amino acids. In nucleotides, the CDR3 is TGTGCCAGTTCCGTAGCGGGGGGCGGGGAGCTGTTTTTT. Translation: CASSVAGGGELFF.

J is TRBJ1-4 and V is TRBV20-1, with 7 bases aligning to TRBD1. V lost 7 bases and J lost 2; bases outside the gene matches: 7. The germline V gene has CDR1 DFQATT and CDR2 SNEGSKA (reference sequence). The CDR3 length is 14 residues. The CDR3: CSVLPGGTNEKLFF. For the CDR3, the DNA is TGCAGTGTTTTACCAGGGGGGACTAATGAAAAACTGTTTTTT.

This chain connects TRBV9 to TRBJ2-1; D unclear. Germline lookup yields CDR1 SGDLS and CDR2 YYNGEE. Trimming removed 3 bases from V and 8 bases from J, with 12 bases in between. This CDR3 is built from 13 residues. The CDR3 is CASSASYPHEQFF. The CDR3 DNA reads as TGTGCCAGCAGCGCCTCATACCCTCATGAGCAGTTCTTC.

This clonotype was seen a few times. This sequence joins TRBV3-1 and TRBJ2-7, with 7 bases identical to TRBD1. V trimming: 5 bases; J trimming: 4 bases; junction bases outside the gene matches: 11. Germline V CDR1 and CDR2: LGHDT, YNNKEL (reference sequence). This CDR3 is 15 amino acids long. The DNA for the CDR3 is TGTGCCAGCAGCGAGACAGGGCGTAATGAGTACGAGCAGTACTTC. Residues: CASSETGRNEYEQYF.

This clonotype was found once. The CDR3 DNA sequence: TGTGCCAGCAGTACCCCGCAGGGGGCCAGGGACACTGAAGCTTTCTTT. This gives the protein CASSTPQGARDTEAFF. This chain uses TRBV28 with TRBJ1-1; the match to TRBD1 covers 8 bases. The CDR3 is made up of 16 amino acids. The V and J ends lost 5 bases and 3 bases, in that order; junction bases with no gene match: 11. From germline, CDR1 is MDHEN and CDR2 SYDVKM.

The chain is built from TRBV19 and TRBJ1-1; a possible D gene is TRBD1 (5 bases). This CDR3 region has 14 residues. CDR1 is LNHDA, CDR2 SQIVND, per germline (reference sequence). The V end lost 9 bases, the J end lost 4 bases, and 18 bases lay between the germline ends. CDR3 residues: CASRMEGWVTEAFF. DNA for the CDR3: TGTGCCAGCAGAATGGAGGGGTGGGTCACTGAAGCTTTCTTT.

The sample holds a few counts of this clonotype. The V call is TRBV27, the J call TRBJ2-7; 8 bases map to TRBD2. V lost 2 bases to trimming and J lost 2 bases; unmatched junction nucleotides: 5. This CDR3 has 15 amino acids. The V gene's germline CDR1 is MNHEY and CDR2 SMNVEV (reference sequence). The CDR3 reads CASSLKAGGTYEQYF. The CDR3 nucleotides read TGTGCCAGCAGTTTAAAGGCGGGGGGCACCTACGAGCAGTACTTC.

The chain has TRBV12-3 or TRBV12-4 and TRBJ2-7, with 10 bases fitting TRBD1. Trimming cost V 6 bases and J 3 bases; bases outside gene matches: 8. The CDR3 consists of 15 residues. For the CDR3, the DNA is TGTGCCAGCAGGGGGGAAAGGACAGGGGGCTACGAGCAGTACTTC. Translation: CASRGERTGGYEQYF.

The rearrangement links TRBV20-1 to TRBJ2-1; tentative D call: TRBD1 (6 bases). Germline-derived CDR1 and CDR2 are DFQATT and SNEGSKA (reference sequence). The CDR3 consists of 12 residues. The CDR3 loop reads CKPGHPYNEQFF. The CDR3, as DNA: TGCAAACCGGGACACCCCTACAATGAGCAGTTCTTC.

The chain uses TRBV7-9 and TRBJ2-3; 8 nucleotides line up with TRBD1. From germline, CDR1 is SEHNR and CDR2 FQNEAQ (reference sequence). The CDR3 sequence is 16 residues long. V shed 5 bases, J shed 1 base, and the junction held 8 bases outside the gene matches. The CDR3 sequence is CASSKGPGQGTDTQYF. The DNA for the CDR3 is TGTGCCAGCAGCAAAGGGCCGGGACAGGGCACAGATACGCAGTATTTT.

The chain joins TRBV2 to TRBJ2-3; no firm D call. Germline V gene lookup returns CDR1 SNHLY and CDR2 FYNNEI. V shed 7 bases and J shed 1 base, with 15 bases lying between them. This CDR3 is 15 amino acids long. DNA for the CDR3: TGTGCCAGCACCGAGGCTAGGGTGGGCACAGATACGCAGTATTTT. This sequence encodes CASTEARVGTDTQYF.

The chain recombines TRBV20-1 with TRBJ1-5; D call uncertain. This CDR3 contains 14 residues. The germline CDR1 and CDR2 sequences are DFQATT and SNEGSKA (reference sequence). The V and J ends lost 3 bases and 7 bases respectively, with 16 bases between them. The DNA for the CDR3 is TGCAGTGCTAGTGACGGGGATTCAGGCCAGCCCCAGCATTTT. It encodes CSASDGDSGQPQHF.

This clonotype has more than one count but fewer than ten. The V and J genes are TRBV3-1 and TRBJ2-1, with TRBD2 matching over 7 bases. Germline V lookup: CDR1 LGHDT, CDR2 YNNKEL (reference sequence). This CDR3 has 14 residues. V shed 0 bases, J shed 6 bases, and the junction held 2 bases outside the gene matches. The CDR3 spells CASSQEGGGNEQFF. The CDR3 DNA reads TGTGCCAGCAGCCAAGAGGGGGGGGGCAATGAGCAGTTCTTC.

This clonotype was picked up a small number of times. The chain recombines TRBV5-1 with TRBJ2-7; 8 bases agree with TRBD2. The CDR3 covers 16 residues. V lost 0 bases to trimming and J lost 0 bases; unmatched junction nucleotides: 5. Germline V CDR1 and CDR2: SGHRS, YFSETQ. CDR3 bases: TGCGCCAGCAGCTTGGTGTCCGGGAGGGACTCCTACGAGCAGTACTTC. Its protein is CASSLVSGRDSYEQYF.

As DNA, the CDR3 is TGTGCCAGCGCCCCCGGACTAGCGGCCATCTGGGGAAACATTCAGTACTTC. Protein: CASAPGLAAIWGNIQYF. The rearrangement links TRBV28 to TRBJ2-4; TRBD2 aligns across 10 bases. Germline V gene data show CDR1 as MDHEN and CDR2 as SYDVKM. This CDR3 is built from 17 residues. The J segment lost 6 bases and the V segment lost 8 bases, leaving 16 bases of the junction unmatched.

A few counts support this clonotype. The chain carries TRBV7-9 and TRBJ2-5; D is undetermined. Per germline, CDR1 SEHNR and CDR2 FQNEAQ (reference sequence). CDR3 length: 11 residues. The V end was cut by 8 bases, the J end by 4 bases, with 8 bases between. The CDR3 bases are TGTGCCAGCGGGGATGGAGAGACCCAGTACTTC. Translating it yields CASGDGETQYF.

This clonotype was detected many times. This chain connects TRBV11-2 to TRBJ2-3; tentative D call: TRBD2 (5 bases). The ends were cut back, 10 bases at V and 2 bases at J, with 16 bases in the middle. The germline CDR1 and CDR2 sequences are SGHAT and FQNNGV. This CDR3 spans 14 amino acids. CDR3 nucleotide sequence: TGTGCCACCACTCAGGACTTGAACACAGATACGCAGTATTTT. Translated, it gives CATTQDLNTDTQYF.

This clonotype was picked up many times. The J gene is TRBJ1-1, the V gene TRBV7-2, with TRBD1 identical over 8 bases. Germline CDR1 and CDR2: SGHTA and FQGNSA. Trimming took 2 bases from V and 0 from J; bases not matched to a gene: 8. The CDR3 contains 17 residues. CDR3 sequence reads: CASSLFGTGNMNTEAFF. DNA of the CDR3: TGTGCCAGCAGCTTATTCGGGACAGGCAACATGAACACTGAAGCTTTCTTT.

The CDR3 protein is CASSRSDGTEAFF. The CDR3 DNA follows: TGTGCCAGCAGCCGATCAGATGGTACTGAAGCTTTCTTT. The J gene is TRBJ1-1, the V gene TRBV7-9, with unresolved D. Germline V gene sequence: CDR1 SEHNR, CDR2 FQNEAQ (reference sequence). CDR3 length equals 13 residues. The germline V and J ends were trimmed by 5 bases and 5 bases, with 12 bases remaining between them.

This clonotype was detected only a few times. The genes are TRBV3-1 and TRBJ2-1; D may match TRBD1 or TRBD2 (5 bases each). CDR1 is LGHDT and CDR2 is YNNKEL in the germline V gene (reference sequence). Trimming left V 0 bases short and J 9 bases short, with 21 bases between. This CDR3 comprises 17 residues. CDR3 DNA: TGTGCCAGCAGCCAAGATCTCGGGGCAGGGATTGGTAGTGAGCAGTTCTTC. This translates into CASSQDLGAGIGSEQFF.

This clonotype showed up just a few times. This chain uses TRBV9 with TRBJ2-5; TRBD1 or TRBD2 may be the D gene (5 bases each). Between the trimmed V and J ends, which lost 8 bases and 3 bases, there was a span of 17 bases. The CDR3 length is 14 residues. Germline V gives CDR1 SGDLS, CDR2 YYNGEE. CDR3 bases: TGTGCCAGTGGGGAGACCGTGGGGGAAGAGACCCAGTACTTC. This sequence encodes CASGETVGEETQYF.

This clonotype turned up a few times. The chain recombines TRBV18 with TRBJ1-5; the D gene is possibly TRBD1 (5 bases). This CDR3 is 15 amino acids long. The germline V and J ends were trimmed by 2 bases and 4 bases, with 12 bases remaining between them. The germline CDR1 and CDR2 sequences are KGHSH and LQKENI. The CDR3 nucleotides read TGTGCCAGCTCACCAGAAGGGGTCCTAAATCAGCCCCAGCATTTT. Translated: CASSPEGVLNQPQHF.

V is TRBV19 and J is TRBJ2-1; TRBD2 aligns across 9 bases. The CDR3 has 15 amino acids. The V gene's germline CDR1 is LNHDA and CDR2 SQIVND (reference sequence). Germline trimming cut 6 bases from V and 8 bases from J; bases unmatched to any gene: 11. Here the CDR3 DNA reads TGTGCCAGTAGGGCTAGCGGGATGGTTGTTGATGAGCAGTTCTTC. This codes for CASRASGMVVDEQFF.

This clonotype occurred many times. The V gene is TRBV20-1, the J gene TRBJ2-7; tentative D call: TRBD2 (5 bases). This CDR3 contains 12 residues. V lost 8 bases and J 1 base, leaving 12 bases between the germline ends. Germline assignment: CDR1 DFQATT and CDR2 SNEGSKA (reference sequence). CDR3 sequence: CSRGGSSYEQYF. The CDR3 nucleotides are TGCAGTAGAGGCGGGTCTTCCTACGAGCAGTACTTC.

The chain joins TRBV5-1 to TRBJ2-7; a possible D gene is TRBD1 (6 bases). V was shortened by 0 bases and J by 2 bases, with 12 bases between the two germline ends. Germline V CDR1 and CDR2: SGHRS, YFSETQ. CDR3 length: 15 amino acids. CDR3 DNA: TGCGCCAGCAGCTTGGTGGCAGGGGCAGCCTACGAGCAGTACTTC. This codes for CASSLVAGAAYEQYF.

V usage is TRBV29-1 and J usage is TRBJ2-7, with 8 nucleotides matching TRBD2. Germline CDR1 SQVTM, CDR2 ANQGSEA. The CDR3 spans 13 residues. V lost 6 bases, J lost 3 bases, and 7 bases stayed unmatched. The CDR3 bases are TGCAGCGTCATAAGCGGGAGTGTCTACGAGCAGTACTTC. It is translated as CSVISGSVYEQYF.

V is TRBV5-1 and J is TRBJ1-3, with D hard to call. V was trimmed by 4 bases and J by 0 bases, leaving 14 bases between them. The CDR3 runs to 16 residues. The germline V gene encodes CDR1 SGHRS and CDR2 YFSETQ. The DNA of the CDR3 is TGCGCCAGCAGCGAGGATGGGAGATACTCTGGAAACACCATATATTTT. Amino acids: CASSEDGRYSGNTIYF.

The chain carries TRBV18 and TRBJ2-1; 7 bases line up with TRBD1. Trimming removed 3 bases from V and 4 bases from J; junction bases left unmatched: 15. This CDR3 comprises 18 residues. Germline CDR1 and CDR2: KGHSH and LQKENI. CDR3 in amino acids: CASSPQGDRSWGYNEQFF. DNA for the CDR3: TGTGCCAGCTCACCCCAAGGGGACAGAAGTTGGGGATACAATGAGCAGTTCTTC.

This clonotype has more than one count but fewer than ten. The chain uses TRBV5-6 and TRBJ2-7; weak D call: TRBD1 (5 bases). The CDR3 length is 15 residues. Germline V gene sequence: CDR1 SGHDT, CDR2 YYEEEE. Trimming pared 0 bases from V and 2 bases from J, leaving 12 bases between. CDR3 loop: CASSLVRGLTYEQYF. As DNA, the CDR3 is TGTGCCAGCAGCTTGGTTAGGGGATTAACCTACGAGCAGTACTTC.